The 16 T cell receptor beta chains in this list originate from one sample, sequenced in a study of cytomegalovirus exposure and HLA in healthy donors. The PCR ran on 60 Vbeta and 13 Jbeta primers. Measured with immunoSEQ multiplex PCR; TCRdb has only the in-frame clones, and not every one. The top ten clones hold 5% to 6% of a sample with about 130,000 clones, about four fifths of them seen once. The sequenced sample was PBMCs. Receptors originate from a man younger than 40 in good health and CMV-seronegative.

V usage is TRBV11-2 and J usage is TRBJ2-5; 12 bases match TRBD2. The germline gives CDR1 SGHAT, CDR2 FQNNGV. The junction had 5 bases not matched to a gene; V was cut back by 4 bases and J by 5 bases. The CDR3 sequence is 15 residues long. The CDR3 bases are TGTGCCAGCAGCTCGACTAGCGGGGGACTGGAGACCCAGTACTTC. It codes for CASSSTSGGLETQYF. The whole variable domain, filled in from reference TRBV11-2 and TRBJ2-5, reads EAGVAQSPRYKIIEKRQSVAFWCNPISGHATLYWYQQILGQGPKLLIQFQNNGVVDDSQLPKDRFSAERLKGVDSTLKIQPAKLEDSAVYLCASSSTSGGLETQYFGPGTRLLVL.

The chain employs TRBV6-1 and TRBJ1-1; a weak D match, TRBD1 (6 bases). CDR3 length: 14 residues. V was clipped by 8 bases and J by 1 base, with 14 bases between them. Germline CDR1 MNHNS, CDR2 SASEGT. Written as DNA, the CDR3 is TGTGCCAGCTATTACAGGGATACGAACACTGAAGCTTTCTTT. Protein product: CASYYRDTNTEAFF.

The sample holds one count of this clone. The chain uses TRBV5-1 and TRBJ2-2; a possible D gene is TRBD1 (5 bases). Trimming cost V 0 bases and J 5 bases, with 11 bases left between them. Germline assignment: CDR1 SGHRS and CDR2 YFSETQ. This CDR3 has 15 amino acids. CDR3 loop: CASSLGQGETGELFF. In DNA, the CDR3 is TGCGCCAGCAGCTTGGGCCAGGGTGAAACCGGGGAGCTGTTTTTT.

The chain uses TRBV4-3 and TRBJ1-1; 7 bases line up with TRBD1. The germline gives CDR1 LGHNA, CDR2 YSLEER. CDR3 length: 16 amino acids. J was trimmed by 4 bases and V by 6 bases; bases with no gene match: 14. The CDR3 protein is CASSKGGSTPLTEAFF. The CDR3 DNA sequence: TGCGCCAGCAGTAAAGGGGGCTCCACTCCTCTCACTGAAGCTTTCTTT.

The CDR3 DNA reads as TGTGCCAGCAGCTTAGGTCTGGGTTCGGGCGAGCAGTACTTC. It yields the protein CASSLGLGSGEQYF. This chain joins TRBV7-9 and TRBJ2-7, with unresolved D. Trimming left V 1 base short and J 6 bases short, with 13 bases between. CDR1 SEHNR and CDR2 FQNEAQ come from the germline V gene (reference sequence). The CDR3 totals 14 residues. Drawing the rest from reference TRBV7-9 and TRBJ2-7, the complete variable domain is DTGVSQNPRHKITKRGQNVTFRCDPISEHNRLYWYRQTLGQGPEFLTYFQNEAQLEKSRLLSDRFSAERPKGSFSTLEIQRTEQGDSAMYLCASSLGLGSGEQYFGPGTRLTVT.

The DNA of the CDR3 is TGTGCCAGCAGTGATTTTCTAGGACTTAATGGCTACACCTTC. Residues: CASSDFLGLNGYTF. The rearrangement links TRBV2 to TRBJ1-2; D not certain. Deletions cut 3 bases from V and 6 bases from J, with 14 bases between. Germline CDR1 reads SNHLY; CDR2 reads FYNNEI. The CDR3 contains 14 residues.

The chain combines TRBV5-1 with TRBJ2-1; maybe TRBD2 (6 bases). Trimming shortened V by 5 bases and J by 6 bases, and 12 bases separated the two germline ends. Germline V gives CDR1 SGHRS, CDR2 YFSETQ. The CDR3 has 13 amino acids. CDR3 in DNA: TGCGCCAGCAGTCCAGCGGGTAGCAATGAGCAGTTCTTC. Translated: CASSPAGSNEQFF.

DNA of the CDR3: TGTGCCAGCAGCTTACTGGTGGGGGGACTAGTCCTCAATGAGCAGTTCTTC. It codes for CASSLLVGGLVLNEQFF. V usage is TRBV7-6 and J usage is TRBJ2-1, with TRBD2 identical over 8 bases. V lost 2 bases and J lost 6; bases outside the gene matches: 12. CDR3 length: 17 amino acids. Germline V lookup: CDR1 SGHVS, CDR2 FNYEAQ. Full variable domain (remainder filled in from reference TRBV7-6 and TRBJ2-1): GAGVSQSPRYKVTKRGQDVALRCDPISGHVSLYWYRQALGQGPEFLTYFNYEAQQDKSGLPNDRFSAERPEGSISTLTIQRTEQRDSAMYRCASSLLVGGLVLNEQFFGPGTRLTVL.

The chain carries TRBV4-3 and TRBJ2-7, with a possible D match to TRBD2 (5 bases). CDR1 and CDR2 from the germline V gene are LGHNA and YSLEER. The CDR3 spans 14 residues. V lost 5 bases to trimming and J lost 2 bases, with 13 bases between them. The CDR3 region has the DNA TGCGCCAGCAGCAAGGAGGACGGACCCTACGAGCAGTACTTC. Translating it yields CASSKEDGPYEQYF.

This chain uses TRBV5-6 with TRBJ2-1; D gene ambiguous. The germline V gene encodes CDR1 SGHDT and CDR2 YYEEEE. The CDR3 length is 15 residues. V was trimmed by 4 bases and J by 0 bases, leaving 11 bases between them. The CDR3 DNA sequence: TGTGCCAGCAGCCCTGAGTCCTACTCCTACAATGAGCAGTTCTTC. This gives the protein CASSPESYSYNEQFF.

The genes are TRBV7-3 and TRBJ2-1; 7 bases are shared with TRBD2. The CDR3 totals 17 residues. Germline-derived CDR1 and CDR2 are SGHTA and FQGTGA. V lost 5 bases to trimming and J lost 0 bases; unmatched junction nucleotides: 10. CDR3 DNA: TGTGCCAGCAGCCTCAGAGGAAGCGGGACCTCCTACAATGAGCAGTTCTTC. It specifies CASSLRGSGTSYNEQFF.

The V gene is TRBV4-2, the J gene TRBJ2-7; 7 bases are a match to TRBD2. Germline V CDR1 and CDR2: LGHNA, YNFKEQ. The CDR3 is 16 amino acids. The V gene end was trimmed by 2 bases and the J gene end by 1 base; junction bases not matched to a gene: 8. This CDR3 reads CASSQSERGGSYEQYF. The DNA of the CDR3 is TGTGCCAGCAGCCAATCCGAGCGGGGTGGTTCCTACGAGCAGTACTTC.

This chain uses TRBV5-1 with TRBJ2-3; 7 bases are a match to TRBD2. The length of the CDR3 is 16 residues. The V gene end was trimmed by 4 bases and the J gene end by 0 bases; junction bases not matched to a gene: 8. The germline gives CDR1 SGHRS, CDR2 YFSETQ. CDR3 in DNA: TGCGCCAGCAGCCATCTAGCGGCCTTAAGCACAGATACGCAGTATTTT. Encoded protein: CASSHLAALSTDTQYF.

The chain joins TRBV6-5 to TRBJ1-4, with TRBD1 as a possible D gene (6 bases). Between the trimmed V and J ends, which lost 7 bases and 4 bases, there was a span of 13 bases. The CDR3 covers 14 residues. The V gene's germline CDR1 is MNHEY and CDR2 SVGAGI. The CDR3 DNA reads TGTGCCAGCAAACGGACAGCCGATAATGAAAAACTGTTTTTT. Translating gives CASKRTADNEKLFF.

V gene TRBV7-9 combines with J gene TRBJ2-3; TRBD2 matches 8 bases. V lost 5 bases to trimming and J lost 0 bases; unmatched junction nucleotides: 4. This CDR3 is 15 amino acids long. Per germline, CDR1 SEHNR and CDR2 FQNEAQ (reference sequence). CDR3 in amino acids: CASSHSGASTDTQYF. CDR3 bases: TGTGCCAGCAGCCATAGCGGGGCTAGCACAGATACGCAGTATTTT.

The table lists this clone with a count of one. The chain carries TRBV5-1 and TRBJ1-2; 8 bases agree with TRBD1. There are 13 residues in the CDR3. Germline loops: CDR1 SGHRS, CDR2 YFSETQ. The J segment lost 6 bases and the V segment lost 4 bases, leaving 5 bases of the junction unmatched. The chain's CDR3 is CASSPSRGHGYTF. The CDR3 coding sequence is TGCGCCAGCAGCCCTAGCAGGGGGCATGGCTACACCTTC.